This TCR beta chain was retrieved from a study of shared clonotypes between healthy human individuals. The CDR3 totals 14 residues. V lost 3 bases, J lost 5 bases, and 2 bases stayed unmatched. Looked up from germline, CDR1 is SGHDT and CDR2 is YYEEEE. Profiled with immunoSEQ multiplex PCR; TCRdb holds only in-frame clones, not every one. This sample carries approximately 980,000 clones, around three quarters of them seen once, and the ten largest clones take approximately 1.5%. The receptor was derived from a man between 18 and 29 years old in good health. Sample: memory CD4+ T cells sorted from blood. Noted subset: CD45RA-negative fraction. The chain employs TRBV5-6 and TRBJ2-5, with 12 bases aligning to TRBD2. In DNA form, the CDR3 reads TGTGCCAGCAGCTCCCTAGCGGGAGGGGAGACCCAGTACTTC. Translating gives CASSSLAGGETQYF.